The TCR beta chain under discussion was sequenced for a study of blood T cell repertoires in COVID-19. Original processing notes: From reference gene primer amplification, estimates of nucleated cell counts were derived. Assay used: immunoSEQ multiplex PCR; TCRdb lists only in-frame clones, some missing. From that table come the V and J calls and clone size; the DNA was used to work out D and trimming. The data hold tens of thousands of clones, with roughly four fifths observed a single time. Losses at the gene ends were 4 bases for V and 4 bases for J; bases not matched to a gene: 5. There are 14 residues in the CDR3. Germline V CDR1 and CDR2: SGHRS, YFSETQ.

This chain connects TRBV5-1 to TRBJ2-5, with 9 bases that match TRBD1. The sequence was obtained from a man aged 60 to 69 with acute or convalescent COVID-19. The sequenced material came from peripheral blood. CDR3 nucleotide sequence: TGCGCCAGCAGCGTATCGGGACAGGGAGAGACCCAGTACTTC. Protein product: CASSVSGQGETQYF.